These T cell receptor beta chains were read from a single sample in a study of graft-versus-host responses after intestinal transplantation. Their specific antigens are unknown. The assay was immunoSEQ multiplex PCR, and TCRdb's table has in-frame clones only and misses some. This table has 85,000 to 100,000 clones, 85% to 95% appearing once. The source material was unstimulated CD8+ T cells sorted from spleen or lymph node cells, sampled before intestinal transplant. The receptors stem from a human donor who received an intestinal transplant. Each CDR3 is given with its conserved first and last residue. A D gene is named only where the DNA matches it firmly. Size tells how often a clone was seen (once, few, many) or the class of an expanded clone, and some rows leave it out.

V gene: TRBV4-3
D gene: -
J gene: TRBJ2-7
clone size: -
CDR3 protein: CASSQSTGSYEQYF
CDR3 DNA: TGCGCCAGCAGCCAATCGACAGGTTCCTACGAGCAGTACTTC

V gene: TRBV4-3
D gene: -
J gene: TRBJ2-3
clone size: -
CDR3 protein: CASSPGGTDTQYF
CDR3 DNA: TGCGCCAGCAGCCCCGGAGGTACAGATACGCAGTATTTT

V gene: TRBV2
D gene: TRBD2
J gene: TRBJ2-7
clone size: few
CDR3 protein: CASSEGTSGDYEQYF
CDR3 DNA: TGTGCCAGCAGTGAAGGGACTAGCGGGGACTACGAGCAGTACTTC

V gene: TRBV27
D gene: -
J gene: TRBJ1-6
clone size: few
CDR3 protein: CASSQWTVAYNSPLHF
CDR3 DNA: TGTGCCAGCAGTCAATGGACAGTCGCCTATAATTCACCCCTCCACTTT

V gene: TRBV2
D gene: -
J gene: TRBJ1-2
clone size: few
CDR3 protein: CASSETTKIINYGYTF
CDR3 DNA: TGTGCCAGCAGTGAGACCACTAAAATTATTAACTATGGCTACACCTTC

V gene: TRBV7-2
D gene: -
J gene: TRBJ1-3
clone size: -
CDR3 protein: CASSPGVNSGNTIYF
CDR3 DNA: TGTGCCAGCAGTCCAGGGGTAAACTCTGGAAACACCATATATTTT

V gene: TRBV7-6
D gene: TRBD1
J gene: TRBJ2-7
clone size: few
CDR3 protein: CASSSGQGSYEQYF
CDR3 DNA: TGTGCCAGCAGCTCGGGACAGGGGTCCTACGAGCAGTACTTC

V gene: TRBV7-9
D gene: TRBD1
J gene: TRBJ1-1
clone size: -
CDR3 protein: CASSYGDSEYYLNTEAFF
CDR3 DNA: TGTGCCAGCAGCTACGGGGACAGCGAATATTATTTGAACACTGAAGCTTTCTTT

V gene: TRBV30
D gene: TRBD1
J gene: TRBJ1-1
clone size: few
CDR3 protein: CAWSWTGTTEAFF
CDR3 DNA: TGTGCCTGGAGTTGGACAGGGACCACTGAAGCTTTCTTT

V gene: TRBV2
D gene: TRBD2
J gene: TRBJ2-1
clone size: -
CDR3 protein: CARSGGSGGDNEQFF
CDR3 DNA: TGTGCCAGGTCCGGGGGTAGCGGGGGAGACAATGAGCAGTTCTTC

V gene: TRBV5-4
D gene: -
J gene: TRBJ1-3
clone size: few
CDR3 protein: CASSLTGTGNTIYF
CDR3 DNA: TGTGCCAGCAGCTTGACGGGAACTGGAAACACCATATATTTT

V gene: TRBV30
D gene: -
J gene: TRBJ1-4
clone size: -
CDR3 protein: CAWSLQGSNEKLFF
CDR3 DNA: TGTGCCTGGAGCTTACAGGGTTCTAATGAAAAACTGTTTTTT

V gene: TRBV27
D gene: TRBD1
J gene: TRBJ1-2
clone size: -
CDR3 protein: CASHGQGAPSVYGYTF
CDR3 DNA: TGTGCCAGCCACGGCCAGGGGGCACCTTCGGTCTATGGCTACACCTTC

V gene: TRBV5-5
D gene: TRBD1
J gene: TRBJ2-7
clone size: -
CDR3 protein: CASSFRDRPYEQYF
CDR3 DNA: TGTGCCAGCAGCTTTCGGGACAGGCCCTACGAGCAGTACTTC

V gene: TRBV19
D gene: TRBD2
J gene: TRBJ2-7
clone size: -
CDR3 protein: CASSWRTSGYEQYF
CDR3 DNA: TGTGCCAGTAGTTGGAGGACTAGCGGTTACGAGCAGTACTTC

V gene: TRBV27
D gene: -
J gene: TRBJ1-1
clone size: -
CDR3 protein: CASSLQRGQTEAFF
CDR3 DNA: TGTGCCAGCAGTTTACAAAGAGGACAGACTGAAGCTTTCTTT

V gene: TRBV6-5
D gene: -
J gene: TRBJ2-1
clone size: -
CDR3 protein: CASSYHQGNEQFF
CDR3 DNA: TGTGCCAGCAGTTATCACCAGGGAAATGAGCAGTTCTTC

V gene: TRBV7-9
D gene: -
J gene: TRBJ1-1
clone size: -
CDR3 protein: CASRAQGRDTEAFF
CDR3 DNA: TGTGCCAGCAGAGCCCAGGGGCGAGACACTGAAGCTTTCTTT

V gene: TRBV4-3
D gene: -
J gene: TRBJ1-2
clone size: -
CDR3 protein: CASSQETGGAQGYTF
CDR3 DNA: TGCGCCAGCAGCCAAGAAACCGGGGGGGCACAGGGCTACACCTTC

V gene: TRBV29-1
D gene: -
J gene: TRBJ2-7
clone size: once
CDR3 protein: CSVMDNYEQYF
CDR3 DNA: TGCAGCGTTATGGACAACTACGAGCAGTACTTC

V gene: TRBV14
D gene: -
J gene: TRBJ1-3
clone size: -
CDR3 protein: CASSQDFHNHSGNTIYF
CDR3 DNA: TGTGCCAGCAGCCAAGACTTCCACAACCACTCTGGAAACACCATATATTTT

V gene: TRBV4-1
D gene: -
J gene: TRBJ2-1
clone size: -
CDR3 protein: CASTLTGEVNEQFF
CDR3 DNA: TGCGCCAGCACCCTCACGGGAGAAGTCAATGAGCAGTTCTTC

V gene: TRBV16
D gene: TRBD1
J gene: TRBJ2-3
clone size: -
CDR3 protein: CASSPGTDKDTQYF
CDR3 DNA: TGTGCCAGCAGTCCAGGGACAGATAAAGATACGCAGTATTTT

V gene: TRBV6-4
D gene: -
J gene: TRBJ1-1
clone size: -
CDR3 protein: CASSEQGNTEAFF
CDR3 DNA: TGTGCCAGCAGTGAACAGGGGAACACTGAAGCTTTCTTT

V gene: TRBV5-1
D gene: TRBD2
J gene: TRBJ2-3
clone size: -
CDR3 protein: CASSPTSGGAAGSDTQYF
CDR3 DNA: TGCGCCAGCAGCCCAACTAGCGGGGGGGCCGCGGGTTCAGATACGCAGTATTTT

V gene: TRBV19
D gene: TRBD2
J gene: TRBJ2-1
clone size: -
CDR3 protein: CASSLGLAGENEQFF
CDR3 DNA: TGTGCCAGTAGTCTCGGACTAGCGGGGGAGAATGAGCAGTTCTTC

V gene: TRBV5-8
D gene: -
J gene: TRBJ1-1
clone size: -
CDR3 protein: CASSFGGVAEAFF
CDR3 DNA: TGTGCCAGCAGCTTCGGGGGGGTCGCTGAAGCTTTCTTT

V gene: TRBV19
D gene: TRBD1
J gene: TRBJ1-2
clone size: -
CDR3 protein: CASSIRQHRGEGYTF
CDR3 DNA: TGTGCCAGTAGTATTCGACAGCACAGGGGGGAAGGCTACACCTTC

V gene: TRBV4-3
D gene: TRBD1
J gene: TRBJ2-7
clone size: -
CDR3 protein: CASSQDRQGSYEQYF
CDR3 DNA: TGCGCCAGCAGCCAAGATCGACAGGGCTCCTACGAGCAGTACTTC

V gene: TRBV7-9
D gene: TRBD1
J gene: TRBJ2-1
clone size: -
CDR3 protein: CASSAPGTDNNEQFF
CDR3 DNA: TGTGCCAGCAGCGCTCCCGGGACAGATAACAATGAGCAGTTCTTC

V gene: TRBV4-3
D gene: -
J gene: TRBJ2-1
clone size: -
CDR3 protein: CASSQDLGESNEQFF
CDR3 DNA: TGCGCCAGCAGCCAAGATCTAGGGGAAAGCAATGAGCAGTTCTTC

V gene: TRBV25-1
D gene: -
J gene: TRBJ1-2
clone size: -
CDR3 protein: CASSEFEEGTNGYTF
CDR3 DNA: TGTGCCAGCAGTGAATTCGAAGAGGGCACAAATGGCTACACCTTC

V gene: TRBV27
D gene: -
J gene: TRBJ1-6
clone size: -
CDR3 protein: CASSFGGSSYNSPLHF
CDR3 DNA: TGTGCCAGCAGTTTTGGTGGCAGCTCCTATAATTCACCCCTCCACTTT

V gene: TRBV6-1
D gene: -
J gene: TRBJ2-7
clone size: few
CDR3 protein: CASSAGASYEQYF
CDR3 DNA: TGTGCCAGCAGTGCAGGGGCGTCCTACGAGCAGTACTTC

V gene: TRBV5-6
D gene: -
J gene: TRBJ2-2
clone size: once
CDR3 protein: CASSLPGAGELFF
CDR3 DNA: TGTGCCAGCAGCTTACCAGGCGCCGGGGAGCTGTTTTTT

V gene: TRBV27
D gene: -
J gene: TRBJ1-2
clone size: -
CDR3 protein: CASSLSQTGPNGYTF
CDR3 DNA: TGTGCCAGCAGTTTATCGCAAACAGGTCCTAATGGCTACACCTTC